This T cell receptor beta chain was sequenced for a study of cytomegalovirus exposure and HLA in healthy donors. Trimming pared 5 bases from V and 4 bases from J, leaving 14 bases between. Per germline, CDR1 MDHEN and CDR2 SYDVKM. The CDR3 is made up of 14 amino acids. Using immunoSEQ multiplex PCR, the repertoire was profiled, and TCRdb retains in-frame clones only, with some absent. In the table there are more than 110,000 clones, less than 95% of which are singletons. V and J are TRBV28 and TRBJ1-1, with D uncertain. Sequenced material: PBMCs. The TCR originated in a man aged 18 to 29 in good health and CMV-seropositive. CDR3 sequence: CASSRPTNSTEAFF. For the CDR3, the DNA is TGTGCCAGCAGTCGCCCGACAAATAGCACTGAAGCTTTCTTT. The variable domain in full, completed from reference TRBV28 and TRBJ1-1, reads DVKVTQSSRYLVKRTGEKVFLECVQDMDHENMFWYRQDPGLGLRLIYFSYDVKMKEKGDIPEGYSVSREKKERFSLILESASTNQTSMYLCASSRPTNSTEAFFGQGTRLTVV.